This T cell receptor beta chain was recovered during a study of T cells in localized non-small cell lung cancer. General observations from the study: The study detected a median around 50 of the top 100 tumor clones in adjacent lung. Uninvolved adjacent lung had higher T cell clonality than tumor and all other tissues. Heterogeneity stays possible, as sequencing covered only one tumor region. Patients showing higher blood T cell density tended to see longer overall survival.

Turning to this clone: Its antigen is not identified.

Sequencing used immunoSEQ multiplex PCR; TCRdb keeps in-frame clones, though not all of them. Of tens of thousands of clones listed, roughly nine tenths are singletons. This CDR3 has 13 residues. Germline V gene lookup returns CDR1 SEHNR and CDR2 FQNEAQ (reference sequence). V trimming: 5 bases; J trimming: 5 bases; junction bases outside the gene matches: 2. V and J are TRBV7-9 and TRBJ1-2; 10 nucleotides match TRBD1. The sequenced sample was peripheral blood, obtained before any cancer treatment. The receptor was isolated from a woman aged 35 to 75 with stage I lung adenocarcinoma. DNA for the CDR3: TGTGCCAGCAGCGGACAGGGGGTTTATGGCTACACCTTC. Encoded protein: CASSGQGVYGYTF.